This note documents a single TCR beta chain sequence. Its target antigen remains unknown. No base quality information exists; no much larger clone differs at one position. From the germline V gene, CDR1 is KGHSY and CDR2 is FQNENV. The CDR3, from cysteine to phenylalanine, totals 12 residues. The only DNA kept is the CDR3, 36 bases in frame from the first base. Trimming at the junction amounts to 2 bases on V and 3 bases on J, and the germline ends lie 3 bases apart. This entry belongs to a study of blood T cell repertoires in COVID-19 (dated by TCRdb to between 2020 and 2021). A note on the overall study: The collaborator samples originated in the United States, Italy and Spain and spanned the acute and convalescent phases of COVID-19. Sample metadata almost always included a de-identified subject ID, COVID-19 status, age in years and sex. Where HLA class I and class II types were available, the types were taken from metadata supplied by the sample provider, not from assay-based typing. Deeply sampled blood TCRbeta repertoires from subjects exposed to, actively infected with, or recovered from COVID-19 were included in the dataset. The samples were drawn from two sources: the first 160 participants of the ongoing ImmuneRACE study, and 1,000 to 1,500 subjects contributed by 6 global collaborators. The repertoires were made available in a free public database intended to serve as a resource for research on the immune response to SARS-CoV-2. The material from the prospective study consisted of cDNA or gDNA derived from T cells, B-cell-depleted T cells, or PBMCs. The study at large found these results: Clinical and demographic metadata were provided uncurated, with the amount varying by source and participant.

TCRbeta CDR3 regions were amplified from genomic DNA by means of the immunoSEQ Assay, a bias-controlled multiplex PCR. The authors processed their data as follows. The number of nucleated cells in each sample was estimated from the amplification of reference gene primers within the assay. To quantify the absolute abundance of each unique TCRbeta CDR3 rearrangement, sequence reads were collapsed and filtered. For each sample, productive Simpson clonality was calculated as the square root of Simpson's diversity index over productive rearrangements. The table was pulled from immuneACCESS by TCRdb, which kept in-frame rearrangements only. Such tables lose some clones; where checked, under half of the loss comes from unresolved V genes, and the rest has no known cause. V and J calls and clone size are given by that table; D and trimming were obtained from the DNA. The sample records several thousand clones, roughly nine tenths of which are singletons. 6% of the sample is held by the ten biggest clonotypes.

The collaborating institutions used their own protocols to collect whole blood in K2EDTA tubes. For TCRbeta analysis, collaborator samples were shipped as frozen whole blood, as isolated PBMCs, or as DNA extracted from either sample type. The clonotype was recovered from a man aged 55 to 70 with acute or convalescent COVID-19. The sample taken for sequencing was peripheral blood. This receptor chain uses TRBV16 and TRBJ2-3, with the identity of the D gene unclear. The CDR3 loop reads CASSQQTDTQYF. The DNA sequence is TGTGCCAGCAGCCAACAGACAGATACGCAGTATTTT.